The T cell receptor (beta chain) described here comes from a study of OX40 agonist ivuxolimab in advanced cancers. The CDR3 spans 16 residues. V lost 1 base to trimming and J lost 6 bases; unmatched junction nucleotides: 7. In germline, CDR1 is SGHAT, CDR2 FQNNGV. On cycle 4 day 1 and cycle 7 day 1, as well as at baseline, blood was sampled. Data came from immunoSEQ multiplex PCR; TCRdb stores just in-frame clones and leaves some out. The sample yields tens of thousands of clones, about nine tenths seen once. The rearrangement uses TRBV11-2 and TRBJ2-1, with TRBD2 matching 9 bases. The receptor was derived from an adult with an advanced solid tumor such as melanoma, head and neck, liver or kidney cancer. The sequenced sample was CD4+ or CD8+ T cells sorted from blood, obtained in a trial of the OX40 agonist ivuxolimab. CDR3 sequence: CASSLGGGRGRNEQFF. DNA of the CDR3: TGTGCCAGCAGCTTAGGAGGCGGGAGGGGCCGCAATGAGCAGTTCTTC. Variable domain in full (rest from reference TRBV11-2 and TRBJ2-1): EAGVAQSPRYKIIEKRQSVAFWCNPISGHATLYWYQQILGQGPKLLIQFQNNGVVDDSQLPKDRFSAERLKGVDSTLKIQPAKLEDSAVYLCASSLGGGRGRNEQFFGPGTRLTVL.